The 5 T cell receptor beta chains in this list originate from one sample, sequenced in a study of cytomegalovirus exposure and HLA in healthy donors. This PCR relied on a set of 60 Vbeta primers and 13 Jbeta primers. Here immunoSEQ multiplex PCR was the method, and the copy in TCRdb shows in-frame clones only, minus some. In the table there are roughly 140,000 clones, nearly 80% of which are singletons. Input material: PBMCs. The receptors were sampled from a middle-aged man in good health and CMV-seropositive.

This rearrangement joins TRBV6-5 to TRBJ1-2; possible D gene TRBD1, 6 bases. The V and J ends lost 5 bases and 4 bases respectively, with 14 bases between them. The CDR3 extends over 14 amino acids. Germline CDR1 reads MNHEY; CDR2 reads SVGAGI. CDR3 DNA sequence: TGTGCCAGCAGTCCCGGGGGGCGGGGCTATGGCTACACCTTC. Protein sequence: CASSPGGRGYGYTF.

The gene calls are TRBV28 and TRBJ1-6; possibly TRBD1 for D (5 bases). The CDR3 covers 12 residues. V was shortened by 6 bases and J by 11 bases, with 11 bases between the two germline ends. Germline CDR1 is MDHEN and CDR2 is SYDVKM. Written as DNA, the CDR3 is TGTGCCAGCAGCCTCAGGGTGCCACCCCTCCACTTT. Translation: CASSLRVPPLHF.

This clone was seen only a few times. This rearrangement joins TRBV7-2 to TRBJ2-7; 13 positions agree with TRBD2. CDR1 is SGHTA and CDR2 is FQGNSA in the germline V gene. This CDR3 spans 16 amino acids. V lost 1 base and J lost 8; bases outside the gene matches: 8. The CDR3 sequence is CASSLGVGTSGTKQYF. CDR3 nucleotides: TGTGCCAGCAGCTTAGGGGTGGGGACTAGCGGGACTAAGCAGTACTTC.

Relative to its sample, this clone is medium-sized. The chain combines TRBV6-5 with TRBJ2-7; TRBD1 matches 10 bases. Trimming removed 2 bases from V and 3 bases from J; junction bases left unmatched: 7. This CDR3 spans 16 amino acids. CDR1 MNHEY and CDR2 SVGAGI come from the germline V gene. CDR3 DNA: TGTGCCAGCAGTTACATCTCCGGGACAGGGGTCTACGAGCAGTACTTC. Its translation is CASSYISGTGVYEQYF.

V and J are TRBV27 and TRBJ2-1; 13 bases align to TRBD2. Germline V gene sequence: CDR1 MNHEY, CDR2 SMNVEV (reference sequence). The CDR3 length is 16 residues. J was trimmed by 8 bases and V by 4 bases; bases with no gene match: 8. The CDR3 region has the DNA TGTGCCAGCAGTTACTCGGGGACTAGCGGGAAAGATGAGCAGTTCTTC. As protein: CASSYSGTSGKDEQFF.